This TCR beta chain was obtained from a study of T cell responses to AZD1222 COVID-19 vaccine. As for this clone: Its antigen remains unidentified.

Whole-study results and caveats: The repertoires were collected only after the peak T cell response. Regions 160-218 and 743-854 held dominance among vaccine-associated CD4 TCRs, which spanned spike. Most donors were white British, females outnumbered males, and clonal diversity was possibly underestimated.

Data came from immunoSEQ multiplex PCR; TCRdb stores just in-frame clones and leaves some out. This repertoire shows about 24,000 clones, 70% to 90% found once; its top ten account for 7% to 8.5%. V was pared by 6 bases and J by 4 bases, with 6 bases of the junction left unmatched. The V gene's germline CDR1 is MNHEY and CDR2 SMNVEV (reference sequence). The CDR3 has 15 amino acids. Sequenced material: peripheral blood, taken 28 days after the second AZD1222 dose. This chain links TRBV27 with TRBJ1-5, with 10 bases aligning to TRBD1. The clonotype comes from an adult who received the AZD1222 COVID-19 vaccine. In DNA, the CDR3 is TGTGCCAGCAGACTGGGACAGGGGAGGAATCAGCCCCAGCATTTT. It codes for CASRLGQGRNQPQHF.